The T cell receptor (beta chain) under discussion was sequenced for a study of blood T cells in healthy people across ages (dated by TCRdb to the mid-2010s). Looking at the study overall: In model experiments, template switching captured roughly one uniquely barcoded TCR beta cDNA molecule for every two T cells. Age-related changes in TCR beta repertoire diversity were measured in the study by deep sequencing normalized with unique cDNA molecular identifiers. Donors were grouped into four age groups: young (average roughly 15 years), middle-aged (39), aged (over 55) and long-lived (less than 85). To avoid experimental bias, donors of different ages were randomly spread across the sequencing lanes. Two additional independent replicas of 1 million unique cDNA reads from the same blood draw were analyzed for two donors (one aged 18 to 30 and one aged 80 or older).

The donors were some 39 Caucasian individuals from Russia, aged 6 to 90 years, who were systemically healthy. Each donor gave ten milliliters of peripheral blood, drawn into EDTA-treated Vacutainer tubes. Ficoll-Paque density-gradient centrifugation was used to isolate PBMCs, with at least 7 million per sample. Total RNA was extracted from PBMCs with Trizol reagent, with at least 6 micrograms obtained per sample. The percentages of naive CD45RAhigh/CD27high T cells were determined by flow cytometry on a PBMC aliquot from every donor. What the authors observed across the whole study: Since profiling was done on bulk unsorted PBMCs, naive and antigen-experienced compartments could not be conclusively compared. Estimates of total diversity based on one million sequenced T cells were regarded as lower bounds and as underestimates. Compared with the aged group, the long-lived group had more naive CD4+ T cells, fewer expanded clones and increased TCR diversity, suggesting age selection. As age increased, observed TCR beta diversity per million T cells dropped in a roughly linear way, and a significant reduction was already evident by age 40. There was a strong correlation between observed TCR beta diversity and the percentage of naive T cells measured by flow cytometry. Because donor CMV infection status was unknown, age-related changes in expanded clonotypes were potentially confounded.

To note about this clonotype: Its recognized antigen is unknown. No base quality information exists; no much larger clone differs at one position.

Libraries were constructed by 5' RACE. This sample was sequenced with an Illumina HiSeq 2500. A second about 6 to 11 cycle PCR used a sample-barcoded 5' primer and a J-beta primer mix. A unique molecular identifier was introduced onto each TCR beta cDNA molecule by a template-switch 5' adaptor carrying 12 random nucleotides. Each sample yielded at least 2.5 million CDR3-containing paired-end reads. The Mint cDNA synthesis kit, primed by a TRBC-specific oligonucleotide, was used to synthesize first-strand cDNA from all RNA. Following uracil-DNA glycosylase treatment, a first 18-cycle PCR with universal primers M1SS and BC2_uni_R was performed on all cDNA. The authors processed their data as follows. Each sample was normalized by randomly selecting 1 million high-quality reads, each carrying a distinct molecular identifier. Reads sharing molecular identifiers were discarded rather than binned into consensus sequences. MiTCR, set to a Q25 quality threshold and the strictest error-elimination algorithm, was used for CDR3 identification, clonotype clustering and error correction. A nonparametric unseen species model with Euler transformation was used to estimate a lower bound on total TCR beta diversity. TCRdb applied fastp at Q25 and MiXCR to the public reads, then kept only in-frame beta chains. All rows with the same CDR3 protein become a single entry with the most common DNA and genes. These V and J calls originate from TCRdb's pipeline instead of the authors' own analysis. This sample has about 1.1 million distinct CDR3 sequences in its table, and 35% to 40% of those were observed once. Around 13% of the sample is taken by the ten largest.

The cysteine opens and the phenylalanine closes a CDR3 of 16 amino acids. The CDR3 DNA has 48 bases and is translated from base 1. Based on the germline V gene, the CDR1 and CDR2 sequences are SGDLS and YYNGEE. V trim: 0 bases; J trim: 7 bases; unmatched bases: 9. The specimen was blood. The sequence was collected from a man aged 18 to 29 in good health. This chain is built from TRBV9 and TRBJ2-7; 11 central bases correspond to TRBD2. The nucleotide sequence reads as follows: TGTGCCAGCAGCGTAGGAGCTAGCGGGGGGAGGAATGAGCAGTACTTC. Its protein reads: CASSVGASGGRNEQYF.